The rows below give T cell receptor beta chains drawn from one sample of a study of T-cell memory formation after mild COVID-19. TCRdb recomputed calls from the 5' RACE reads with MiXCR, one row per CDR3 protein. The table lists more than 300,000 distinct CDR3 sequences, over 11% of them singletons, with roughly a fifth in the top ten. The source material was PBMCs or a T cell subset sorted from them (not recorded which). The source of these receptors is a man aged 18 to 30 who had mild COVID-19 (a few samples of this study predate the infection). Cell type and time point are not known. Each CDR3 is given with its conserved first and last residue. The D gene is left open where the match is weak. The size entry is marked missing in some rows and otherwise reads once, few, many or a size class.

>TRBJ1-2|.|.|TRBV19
TGTGCCAGTAGTCCCTACAGGAATGGCTACACCTTC
CASSPYRNGYTF
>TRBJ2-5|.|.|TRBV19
TGTGCCAGTATGGGGAGAGGAGAGACCCAGTACTTC
CASMGRGETQYF
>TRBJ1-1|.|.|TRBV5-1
TGCGCCAGCAGCTTGGACGCGGGGGCGCGAACTGAAGCTTTCTTT
CASSLDAGARTEAFF
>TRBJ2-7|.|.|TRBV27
TGTGCCAGCAGTACTTACAGGGTGGCGTACGAGCAGTACTTC
CASSTYRVAYEQYF
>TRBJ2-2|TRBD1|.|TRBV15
TGTGCCACCAGCAGAGGACAGGGGGCCACCGGGGAGCTGTTTTTT
CATSRGQGATGELFF
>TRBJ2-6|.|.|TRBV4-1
TGCGCCAGCAGCCCCCCTGGGGGGGCCAACGTCCTGACTTTC
CASSPPGGANVLTF
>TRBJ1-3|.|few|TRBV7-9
TGTGCCAGCAGCTTTGTAGTCGGAAACACCATATATTTT
CASSFVVGNTIYF
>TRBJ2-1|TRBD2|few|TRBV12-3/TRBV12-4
TGTGCCAGTCAGCTAGCGGGGGGGCGGGATGAGCAGTTCTTC
CASQLAGGRDEQFF
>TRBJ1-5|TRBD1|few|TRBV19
TGTGCCAGTAGTATAGATCGAAGACAGGGGGAGCATTTT
CASSIDRRQGEHF
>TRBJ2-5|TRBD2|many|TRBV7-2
TGTGCCAGCAGCCGGACGGGACTAGGGGCCGGAGAGACCCAGTACTTC
CASSRTGLGAGETQYF
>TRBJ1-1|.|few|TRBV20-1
TGCAGTGCCCCTGAACGGGTCTACACTGAAGCTTTCTTT
CSAPERVYTEAFF
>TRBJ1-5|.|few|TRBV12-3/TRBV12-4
TGTGCCAGCAGTTTATCGGAGCTTCAGCCCCAGCATTTT
CASSLSELQPQHF
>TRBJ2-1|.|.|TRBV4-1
TGCGCCAGCAGCCAAGAGGCTGCCAACAATGAGCAGTTCTTC
CASSQEAANNEQFF
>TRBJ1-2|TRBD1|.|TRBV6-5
TGTGCCAGCAGCAGGGACAGAGGGGGTGGTGGCTATGGCTACACCTTC
CASSRDRGGGGYGYTF
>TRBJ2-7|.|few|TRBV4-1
TGCGCCAGCAGCCAAGTGGTCAGTGGGGCTTCCGAGCAGTACTTC
CASSQVVSGASEQYF
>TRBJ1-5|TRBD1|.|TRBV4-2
TGTGCCAGCAGCCAAGGTAGGGACAGGCAGCCCCAGCATTTT
CASSQGRDRQPQHF
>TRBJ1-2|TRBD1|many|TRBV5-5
TGTGCCAGCAGCCGAGGGACAGGCAACTATGGCTACACCTTC
CASSRGTGNYGYTF
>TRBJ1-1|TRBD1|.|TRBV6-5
TGTGCCAGCAGGACCCAGACAGGGGTCGGCACTGAAGCTTTCTTT
CASRTQTGVGTEAFF
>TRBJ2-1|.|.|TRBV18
TGTGCCAGCTCACCAGGGGGGAATCCCACAATCAATGAGCAGTTCTTC
CASSPGGNPTINEQFF
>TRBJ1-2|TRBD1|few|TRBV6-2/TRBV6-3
TGTGCCAGCAGTTTCCCCCGGGACAGGGCCTATGGCTACACCTTC
CASSFPRDRAYGYTF
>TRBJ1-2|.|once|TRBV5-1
TGCGCCAGCAGAGCCAGGCCAGAAAATGGCTACACCTTC
CASRARPENGYTF
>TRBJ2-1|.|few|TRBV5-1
TGCGCCAGCAGCTTGGGTGGTAGCACTGAGCAGTTCTTC
CASSLGGSTEQFF
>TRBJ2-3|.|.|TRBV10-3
TGTGCCATCAGTGGGTGGGAGCACACAGATACGCAGTATTTT
CAISGWEHTDTQYF
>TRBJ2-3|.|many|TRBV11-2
TGTGCCAGCAGCTTAGTCCTCTCACCCGCCCTAGGACCTAGCACAGATACGCAGTATTTT
CASSLVLSPALGPSTDTQYF
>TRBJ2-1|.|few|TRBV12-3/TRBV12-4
TGTGCCAGCCGAGGGTTGGGCGATGAGCAGTTCTTC
CASRGLGDEQFF
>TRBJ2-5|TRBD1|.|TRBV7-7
TGTGCCAGCAGCCGGTCAGGGGGCGGGACCCAGTACTTC
CASSRSGGGTQYF
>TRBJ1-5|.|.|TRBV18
TGTGCCAGCTCACCAGAGGCAGGGAGTCAGCCCCAGCATTTT
CASSPEAGSQPQHF
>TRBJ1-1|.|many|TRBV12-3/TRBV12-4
TGTGCCAGCACGCTCCTCCGGGAGACTGAAGCTTTCTTT
CASTLLRETEAFF
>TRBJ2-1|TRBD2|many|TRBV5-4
TGTGCCAGCAGGCGGACTAGCGGAATAAACAATGAGCAGTTCTTC
CASRRTSGINNEQFF
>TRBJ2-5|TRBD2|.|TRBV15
TGTGCCACCCTGCCCGGACTAGCGTCTTTGGAGACCCAGTACTTC
CATLPGLASLETQYF
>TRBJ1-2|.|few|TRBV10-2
TGCGCCAGCAGTGAGGATGTTGGCCTAGCTAACTATGGCTACACCTTC
CASSEDVGLANYGYTF
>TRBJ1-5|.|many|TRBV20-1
TGCAGTGCTAGAGGGAATCAGCCCCAGCATTTT
CSARGNQPQHF
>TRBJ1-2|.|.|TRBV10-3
TGTGCCATCGCCAGCTTAGGGAACTATGGCTACACCTTC
CAIASLGNYGYTF
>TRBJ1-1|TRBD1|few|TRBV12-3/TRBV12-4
TGTGCCAGCAGTTTCGGGACAGGGGTTCGAGCTTTCTTT
CASSFGTGVRAFF
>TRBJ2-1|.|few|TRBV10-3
TGTGCCATCAGACCGGACAGATCCTACAATGAGCAGTTCTTC
CAIRPDRSYNEQFF
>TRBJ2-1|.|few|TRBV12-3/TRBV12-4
TGTGCCAGCAGTTTAGACCGGAATAACTACAATGAGCAGTTCTTC
CASSLDRNNYNEQFF
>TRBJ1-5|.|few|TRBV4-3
TGCGCCAGCAGCCAAGAGAGGGCAGGTGGTGAGCCCCAGCATTTT
CASSQERAGGEPQHF
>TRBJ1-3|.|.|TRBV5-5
TGTGCCAGCAGCTTGGATCGGGACCGGGGAAACACCATATATTTT
CASSLDRDRGNTIYF
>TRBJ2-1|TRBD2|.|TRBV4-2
TGTGCCAGCAGCCAAGAGGAGCGGGGGAATTCCTACAATGAGCAGTTCTTC
CASSQEERGNSYNEQFF
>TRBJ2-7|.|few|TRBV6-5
TGTGCCAGCAGTCTCCCGGCCACTAGCGAGCAGTACTTC
CASSLPATSEQYF
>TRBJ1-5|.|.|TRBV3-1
TGTGCCAGCAGCCAGGATTCGTATAGCAATCAGCCCCAGCATTTT
CASSQDSYSNQPQHF
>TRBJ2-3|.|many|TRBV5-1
TGCGCCAGCTTCCTGGGAGGCTTCACAGATACGCAGTATTTT
CASFLGGFTDTQYF
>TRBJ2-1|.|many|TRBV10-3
TGTGCCATCAGTGACGAGTGGAGGGGGCCTGAGAATGAGCAGTTCTTC
CAISDEWRGPENEQFF
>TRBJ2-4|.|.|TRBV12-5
TGTGCTAGTGGTTTGGCGATAATCGGATTGGTCAAAAACATTCAGTACTTC
CASGLAIIGLVKNIQYF
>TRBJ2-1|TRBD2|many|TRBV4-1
TGCGCCAGCAGCAACGGGGGGGCCTTACCTGGGAATGAGCAGTTCTTC
CASSNGGALPGNEQFF
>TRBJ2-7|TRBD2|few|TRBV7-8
TGTGCCAGCAGCAGTAGCGGGGGGCTCTACGAGCAGTACTTC
CASSSSGGLYEQYF